This paragraph covers one TCR beta chain sequence. The V gene lost 2 bases and the J gene lost 7 bases, with 14 bases spanning the gap. The CDR3 is 14 residues long. Germline CDR1 SGHTA, CDR2 FQGNSA. Per the original data handling: Reference gene primer amplification gave nucleated cell count estimates. Sequencing used immunoSEQ multiplex PCR; TCRdb keeps in-frame clones, though not all of them. That table gives V, J and clone size, and the DNA gave D and trimming. This table has 60,000 to 70,000 clones, approximately 84% appearing once. This record belongs to a study of blood T cell repertoires in COVID-19. As for the study in general: Some COVID-19 samples were acute and others convalescent; all came from the United States, Italy and Spain. PBMCs, B-cell-depleted T cells, or T cells were the source of the cDNA or gDNA that made up the material.

This TCR was sampled from a man aged 50 to 60 with active COVID-19. The genes are TRBV7-2 and TRBJ2-5; a weak D match, TRBD2 (5 bases). The sample was peripheral blood. The CDR3: CASSLMEAEGTQYF. As DNA, the CDR3 is TGTGCCAGCAGCTTAATGGAGGCAGAGGGGACCCAGTACTTC.